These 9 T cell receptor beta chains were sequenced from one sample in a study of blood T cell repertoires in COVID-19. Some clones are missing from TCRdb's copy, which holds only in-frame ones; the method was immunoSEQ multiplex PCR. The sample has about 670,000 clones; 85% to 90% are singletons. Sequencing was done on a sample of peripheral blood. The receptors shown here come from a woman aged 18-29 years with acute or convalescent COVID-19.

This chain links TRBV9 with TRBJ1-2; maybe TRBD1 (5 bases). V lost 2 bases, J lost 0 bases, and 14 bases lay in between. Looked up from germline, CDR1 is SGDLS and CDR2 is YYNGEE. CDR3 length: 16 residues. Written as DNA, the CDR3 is TGTGCCAGCAGCGTCCTATTACAGGATTCTAACTATGGCTACACCTTC. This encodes CASSVLLQDSNYGYTF.

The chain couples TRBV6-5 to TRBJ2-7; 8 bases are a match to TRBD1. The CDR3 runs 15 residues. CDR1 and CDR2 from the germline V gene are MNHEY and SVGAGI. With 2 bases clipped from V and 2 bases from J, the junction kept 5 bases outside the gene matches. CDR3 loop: CASSYPRTGTYEQYF. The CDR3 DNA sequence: TGTGCCAGCAGTTACCCACGGACAGGGACCTACGAGCAGTACTTC.

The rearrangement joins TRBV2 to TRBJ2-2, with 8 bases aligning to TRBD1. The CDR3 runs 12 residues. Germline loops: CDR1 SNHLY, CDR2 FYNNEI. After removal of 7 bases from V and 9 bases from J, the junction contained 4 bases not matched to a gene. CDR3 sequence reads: CASTRTGRELFF. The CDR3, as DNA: TGTGCCAGCACAAGGACAGGGCGGGAGCTGTTTTTT.

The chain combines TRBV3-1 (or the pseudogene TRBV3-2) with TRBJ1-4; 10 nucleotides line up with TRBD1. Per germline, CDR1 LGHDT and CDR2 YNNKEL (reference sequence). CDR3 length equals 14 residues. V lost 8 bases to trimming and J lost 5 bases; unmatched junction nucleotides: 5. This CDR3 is CASGTGALNEKLFF. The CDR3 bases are TGTGCCAGCGGGACAGGGGCGTTAAATGAAAAACTGTTTTTT.

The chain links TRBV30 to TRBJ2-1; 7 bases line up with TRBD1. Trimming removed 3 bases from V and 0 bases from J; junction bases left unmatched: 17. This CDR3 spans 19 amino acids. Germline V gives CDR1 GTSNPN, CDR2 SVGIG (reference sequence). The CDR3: CAWREISGQPKISYNEQFF. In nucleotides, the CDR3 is TGTGCCTGGAGGGAAATCTCGGGACAGCCTAAAATCTCCTACAATGAGCAGTTCTTC.

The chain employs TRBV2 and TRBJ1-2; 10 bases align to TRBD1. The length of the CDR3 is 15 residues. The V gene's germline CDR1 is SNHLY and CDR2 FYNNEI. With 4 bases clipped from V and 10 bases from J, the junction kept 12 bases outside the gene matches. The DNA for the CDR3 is TGTGCCAGCAGTGGCCGGACAGGGGGGGCCGGGGTCTACACCTTC. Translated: CASSGRTGGAGVYTF.

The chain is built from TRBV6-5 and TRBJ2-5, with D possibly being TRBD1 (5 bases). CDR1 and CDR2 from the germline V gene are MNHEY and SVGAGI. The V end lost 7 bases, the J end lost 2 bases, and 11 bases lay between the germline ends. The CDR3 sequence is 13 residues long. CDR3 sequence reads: CASIDHRQETQYF. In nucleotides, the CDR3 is TGTGCCAGCATAGACCACAGGCAAGAGACCCAGTACTTC.

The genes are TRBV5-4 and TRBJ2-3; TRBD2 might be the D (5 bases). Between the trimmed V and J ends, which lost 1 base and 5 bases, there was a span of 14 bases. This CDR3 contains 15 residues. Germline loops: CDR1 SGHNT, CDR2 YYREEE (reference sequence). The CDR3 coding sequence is TGTGCCAGCAGCTTGTCCGGGGTGGGGTTAGATACGCAGTATTTT. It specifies CASSLSGVGLDTQYF.

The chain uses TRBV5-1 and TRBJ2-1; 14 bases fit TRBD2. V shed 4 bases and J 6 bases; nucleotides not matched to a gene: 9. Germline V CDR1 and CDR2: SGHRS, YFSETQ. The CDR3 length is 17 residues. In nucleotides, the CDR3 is TGCGCCAGCAGCACCCAGGGGGGGACTAGCGGGGGCAATGAGCAGTTCTTC. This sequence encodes CASSTQGGTSGGNEQFF.